What follows are 13 T cell receptor beta chains derived from one specimen sequenced in a study of response to subunit inactivated influenza vaccine listed by TCRdb under 2018. The library was built by means of RT-PCR. Sequencing instrument: Illumina HiSeq 2500. TCRdb took the public reads, trimmed them with fastp at Q25, ran MiXCR for clone calling and kept in-frame beta chains. Merged by CDR3 protein, the rows form single entries marked with the most common genes and DNA. For this sample there are under 800,000 distinct CDR3 sequences; approximately 14% appear just once. The ten top clones hold around 6.5% of the sample. Sample: PBMCs from blood, taken 14 to 15 days before vaccination. The receptors shown here come from a man aged 50 or older who received an inactivated influenza vaccine. Donor details come from another sample of the same person, matched by shared clones.

This clonotype was recorded a few times. The chain combines TRBV15 with TRBJ2-5; D gene uncertain. CDR3 length: 14 residues. Germline V CDR1 and CDR2: LNHNV, YYDKDF (reference sequence). Deletions cut 0 bases from V and 7 bases from J, with 12 bases between. This CDR3 is CATSRDSGYPTQYF. The CDR3 DNA sequence: TGTGCCACCAGCAGAGATTCGGGCTACCCGACCCAGTACTTC.

In this sample, this clonotype turned up many times. The chain recombines TRBV7-2 with TRBJ2-1; 9 bases map to TRBD1. The CDR3 contains 16 residues. Germline trimming cut 3 bases from V and 1 base from J; bases unmatched to any gene: 4. Germline V CDR1 and CDR2: SGHTA, FQGNSA. This CDR3 is CASSLQTGGSYNEQFF. The CDR3 DNA is TGTGCCAGCAGCTTGCAGACAGGGGGGTCCTACAATGAGCAGTTCTTC.

This clonotype showed up just a few times. V and J are TRBV3-1 and TRBJ2-3, with D unresolved. The CDR3 contains 15 residues. V lost 0 bases, J lost 1 base, and 8 bases lay in between. CDR1 and CDR2 from the germline V gene are LGHDT and YNNKEL (reference sequence). CDR3 in amino acids: CASSQDTERTDTQYF. The DNA for the CDR3 is TGTGCCAGCAGCCAAGATACGGAGCGCACAGATACGCAGTATTTT.

In this sample, this clonotype turned up a few times. The chain links TRBV6-5 to TRBJ2-2; possibly TRBD2 for D (5 bases). CDR1 is MNHEY and CDR2 is SVGAGI in the germline V gene. There are 14 residues in the CDR3. Deletions cut 4 bases from V and 2 bases from J, with 8 bases between. The CDR3, as DNA: TGTGCCAGCAGTTTCCGGGAAAACACCGGGGAGCTGTTTTTT. It specifies CASSFRENTGELFF.

In its sample, this clonotype was seen a few times. This chain joins TRBV20-1 and TRBJ2-3, with 12 bases lining up with TRBD2. Germline lookup yields CDR1 DFQATT and CDR2 SNEGSKA (reference sequence). This CDR3 has 17 residues. J gave up 4 bases and V 3 bases, and 11 bases lay outside the gene matches. CDR3 DNA: TGCAGTGCTAGTCCTGGGCAACTAGCGGGGGGATCAGATACGCAGTATTTT. This codes for CSASPGQLAGGSDTQYF.

The chain links TRBV7-3 to TRBJ2-7, with 14 bases matching TRBD2. J lost 5 bases, V lost 2 bases, and 2 bases had no gene match. Germline V gives CDR1 SGHTA, CDR2 FQGTGA. This CDR3 spans 15 amino acids. CDR3 in amino acids: CASSLGGLAGDEQYF. The CDR3 nucleotides are TGTGCCAGCAGCTTAGGGGGACTAGCGGGAGACGAGCAGTACTTC. Variable domain in full (rest from reference TRBV7-3 and TRBJ2-7): GAGVSQTPSNKVTEKGKYVELRCDPISGHTALYWYRQSLGQGPEFLIYFQGTGAADDSGLPNDRFFAVRPEGSVSTLKIQRTERGDSAVYLCASSLGGLAGDEQYFGPGTRLTVT.

The chain joins TRBV30 to TRBJ2-2, with 12 bases lining up with TRBD2. V trimming: 4 bases; J trimming: 7 bases; junction bases outside the gene matches: 4. In germline, CDR1 is GTSNPN, CDR2 SVGIG (reference sequence). This CDR3 comprises 14 residues. As DNA, the CDR3 is TGTGCCTGGAATCTAGCGGGAGGGCTCGGGGAGCTGTTTTTT. Its translation is CAWNLAGGLGELFF.

This clonotype appeared a few times. The chain joins TRBV5-1 to TRBJ2-1; D remains unclear. CDR1 and CDR2 (germline): SGHRS, YFSETQ. The ends were cut back, 0 bases at V and 5 bases at J, with 6 bases in the middle. The CDR3 runs to 13 residues. The CDR3 is CASSLGVNNEQFF. CDR3 DNA sequence: TGCGCCAGCAGCTTGGGGGTTAACAATGAGCAGTTCTTC.

The J gene is TRBJ2-5, the V gene TRBV20-1; 11 nucleotides match TRBD2. Germline loops: CDR1 DFQATT, CDR2 SNEGSKA (reference sequence). J lost 5 bases, V lost 5 bases, and 10 bases had no gene match. This CDR3 comprises 15 residues. The CDR3 DNA reads as TGCAGTGCTTTTAGCGGGGGGGCCTTTCGGGAGACCCAGTACTTC. Translated: CSAFSGGAFRETQYF.

In this sample, this clonotype turned up a few times. The V call is TRBV20-1, the J call TRBJ1-1; D is possibly TRBD1 (5 bases). This CDR3 contains 15 residues. V was pared by 2 bases and J by 5 bases, with 18 bases between. Germline V gene lookup returns CDR1 DFQATT and CDR2 SNEGSKA (reference sequence). In DNA, the CDR3 is TGCAGTGCTAGACCGAACGAGGCAGGGCGAACTGAAGCTTTCTTT. Protein: CSARPNEAGRTEAFF.

The chain couples TRBV5-1 to TRBJ2-5; no clear D gene. The germline V gene has CDR1 SGHRS and CDR2 YFSETQ. CDR3 length: 14 residues. V gave up 4 bases and J gave up 6 bases, with 16 bases separating them. The CDR3, as DNA: TGCGCCAGCAGCCCGACGGTCGGCCAGCAGACCCAGTACTTC. It specifies CASSPTVGQQTQYF.

This clonotype was counted between two and nine times. Being one base from a much bigger clone, this may be a read error. This chain uses TRBV24-1 with TRBJ2-5, with no clear D. The CDR3 loop spans 11 amino acids. Germline CDR1 is KGHDR and CDR2 is SFDVKD. Trimming took 3 bases from V and 5 from J, leaving 3 bases between them. The CDR3 region has the DNA TGTGCCACCAGTGATATGGAGACCCAGTACTTC. Translation gives CATSDMETQYF.

The V and J genes are TRBV28 and TRBJ2-7; TRBD1 matches 8 bases. CDR1 MDHEN and CDR2 SYDVKM come from the germline V gene. There are 13 residues in the CDR3. V shed 6 bases, J shed 5 bases, and the junction held 6 bases outside the gene matches. CDR3 DNA sequence: TGTGCCAGCAGCCTACAGGGGGACCACGAGCAGTACTTC. This gives the protein CASSLQGDHEQYF.